Included here is one TCR beta chain sequence, with context. This clonotype was detected only a few times. No antigen is known for it. Base-call qualities are not available, and no considerably larger clone is one nucleotide away. This record comes from a study of human T cells and chemical hapten exposure (dated by TCRdb to 2020 to 2022). General notes on the study: For sensitization, 2% DPC in acetone was applied to a 2 cm by 2 cm area of upper inner arm skin. Libraries were pooled for sequencing, and per-sample TCR yields varied mainly because of small differences in library volumes within the pool. Approximately 28 alopecia patients gave blood for TCR sequencing at one to four time points (pre-sensitization, 2, 6 and 24 weeks). Throughout the approximately 25-week study period, patients were also given weekly therapeutic DPC doses on the scalp. Blood samples were taken from patients before sensitization (week 0) and at 2, 6 and about 24 weeks after DPC sensitization. The mostly female patient cohort included alopecia areata with under or over 50% scalp involvement, alopecia totalis and alopecia universalis. Patch tests used Finn chambers with 0.01% DPC on the upper back, scored after 6 days by International Contact Dermatitis Research Group standards. This study followed changes in the peripheral blood TCR repertoire in vivo during primary and secondary sensitization of alopecia patients to the hapten diphenylcyclopropenone (DPC).

The germline V gene supplies CDR1 SGHAT and CDR2 FQNNGV. The CDR3 spans 19 residues, from the cysteine through the phenylalanine. Only the CDR3 DNA is retained, 57 bases long and in frame from the first base. Unmatched junction bases come to 15, with V trimmed by 4 bases and J by 5 bases. The sample's time point label, decoded: pre-sensitization, week 0. The intended sense of this specimen's treatment or condition label: therapeutic diphenylcyclopropenone sensitization with weekly scalp DPC. At each patch-test visit, blood was drawn before the patch test was applied. Eligible patients were aged 18 to 70, diagnosed with alopecia, deemed suitable for DPC therapy, and excluded if pregnant. Total RNA was isolated from unfractionated whole blood collected in Tempus Blood RNA tubes. Receptor libraries were prepared by RACE. The reads were generated on a NextSeq 500. Library preparation attached unique molecular identifiers to individual cDNA molecules for quantitative, reproducible TCR counting. From each blood RNA sample, both TCR alpha and TCR beta chains were sequenced. In the original analysis: A median of roughly 99,000 TCRs per sample was observed, with a range of 23,224 to 690,600. The Decombinator software suite was used to annotate the V, J and CDR3 of the TCR reads. Every sample was subsampled to the same number of TCRs (28,000) for the PS versus PT1 abundance plots. TCRs were defined as expanded if absent before sensitization and observed at least eight times at the 2-week time point. TCRdb trimmed the raw reads at Q25, called clones with MiXCR and kept productive beta chains. Duplicate CDR3 protein sequences are folded into a single record with the most common DNA and genes. V and J calls and clone size were set by TCRdb, not the authors. The sample has around 110,000 distinct CDR3 sequences on record, around 10% of them singletons. In total, the top ten clones hold about 1.6% of the sample.

Here is what the overall study found, with its caveats: Because all patients had alopecia, a presumed autoimmune disease, the immune response of the patients might differ from that of healthy individuals. A positive correlation was found between the number of PT1 expanded TCRs and patch test score, with significance reached at thresholds 8, 16 and 32 but not 4. Repeated subsampling changed both the strength of the expansion versus patch-test correlation and the threshold at which that correlation became significant. DPC sensitization did not change the number of TCRs with a frequency above 1 in 1000, and there was no evidence of changes in global repertoire structure. Compared with pre-sensitization or healthy control sets, expanded TCRs formed significantly more large CDR3 similarity clusters, which is consistent with antigen-driven responses.

Sequenced material: whole blood, taken in connection with sensitization to the hapten diphenylcyclopropenone (DPC). This sequence uses TRBV11-2 and TRBJ2-5; 14 bases in the junction line up with TRBD2. This TCR was recovered from a woman between 45 and 65 years old with alopecia areata. Some clones in this sample may be carry-over from other donors' samples. The DNA sequence reads TGTGCCAGCAGCTACCACCCGGGGACTAGCGGGGGTCCCAGGGAGACCCAGTACTTC. Protein translation: CASSYHPGTSGGPRETQYF.